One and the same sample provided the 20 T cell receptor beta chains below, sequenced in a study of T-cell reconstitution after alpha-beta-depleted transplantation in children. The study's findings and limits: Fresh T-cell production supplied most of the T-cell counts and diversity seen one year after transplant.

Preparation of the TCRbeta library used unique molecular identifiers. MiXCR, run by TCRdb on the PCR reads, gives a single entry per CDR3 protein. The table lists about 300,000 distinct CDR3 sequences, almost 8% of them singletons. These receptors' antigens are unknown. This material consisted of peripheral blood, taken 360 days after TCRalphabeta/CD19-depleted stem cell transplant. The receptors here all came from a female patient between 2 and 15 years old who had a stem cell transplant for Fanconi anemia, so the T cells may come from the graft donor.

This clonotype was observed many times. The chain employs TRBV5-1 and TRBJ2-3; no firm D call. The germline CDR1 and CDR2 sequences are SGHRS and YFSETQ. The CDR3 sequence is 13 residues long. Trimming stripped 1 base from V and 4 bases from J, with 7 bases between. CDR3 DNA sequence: TGCGCCAGCAGCTTGAATGGACCAGATACGCAGTATTTT. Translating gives CASSLNGPDTQYF.

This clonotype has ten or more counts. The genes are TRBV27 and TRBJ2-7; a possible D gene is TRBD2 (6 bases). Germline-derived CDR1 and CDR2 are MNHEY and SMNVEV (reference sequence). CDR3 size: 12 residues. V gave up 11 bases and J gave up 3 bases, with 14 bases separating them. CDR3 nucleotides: TGTGCCGCCAGAGTAGCGGACTACGAGCAGTACTTC. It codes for CAARVADYEQYF.

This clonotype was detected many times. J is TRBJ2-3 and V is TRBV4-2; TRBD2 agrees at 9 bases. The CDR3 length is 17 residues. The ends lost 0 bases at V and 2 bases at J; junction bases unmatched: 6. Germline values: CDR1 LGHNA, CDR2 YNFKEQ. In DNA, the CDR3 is TGTGCCAGCAGCCAAGATTTATTAGCGGGGGACACAGATACGCAGTATTTT. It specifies CASSQDLLAGDTDTQYF.

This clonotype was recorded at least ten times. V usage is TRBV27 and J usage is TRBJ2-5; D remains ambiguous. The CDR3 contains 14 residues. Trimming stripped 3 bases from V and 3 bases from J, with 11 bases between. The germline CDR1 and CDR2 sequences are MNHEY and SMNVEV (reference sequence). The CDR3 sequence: CASSFLPVKETQYF. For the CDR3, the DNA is TGTGCCAGCAGTTTTTTACCGGTTAAAGAGACCCAGTACTTC.

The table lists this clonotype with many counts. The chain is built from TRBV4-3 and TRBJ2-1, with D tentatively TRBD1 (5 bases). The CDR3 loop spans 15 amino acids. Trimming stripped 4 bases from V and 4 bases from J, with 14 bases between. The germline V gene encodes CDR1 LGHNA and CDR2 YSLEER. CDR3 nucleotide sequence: TGCGCCAGCAGCCGGGGTACTGACAGTTACAATGAGCAGTTCTTC. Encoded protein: CASSRGTDSYNEQFF.

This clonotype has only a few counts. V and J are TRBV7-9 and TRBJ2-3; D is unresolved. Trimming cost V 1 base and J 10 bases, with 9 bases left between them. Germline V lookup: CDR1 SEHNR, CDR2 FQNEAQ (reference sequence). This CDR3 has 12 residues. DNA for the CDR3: TGTGCCAGCAGCTTAGTATTAACAGCGCAGTATTTT. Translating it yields CASSLVLTAQYF.

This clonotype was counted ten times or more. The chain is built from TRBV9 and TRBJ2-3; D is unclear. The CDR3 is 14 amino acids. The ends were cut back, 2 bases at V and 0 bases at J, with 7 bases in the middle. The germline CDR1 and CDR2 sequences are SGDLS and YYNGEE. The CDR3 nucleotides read TGTGCCAGCAGCGTCGGCAGTAGCACAGATACGCAGTATTTT. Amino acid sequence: CASSVGSSTDTQYF.

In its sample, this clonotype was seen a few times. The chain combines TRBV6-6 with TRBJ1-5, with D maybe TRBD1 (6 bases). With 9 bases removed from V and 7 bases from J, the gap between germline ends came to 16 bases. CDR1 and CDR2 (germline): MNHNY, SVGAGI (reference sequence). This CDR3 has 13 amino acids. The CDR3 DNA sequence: TGTGCCAGTCAGATAATACAGGGCCAGCCCCAGCATTTT. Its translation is CASQIIQGQPQHF.

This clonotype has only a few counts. CDR3 nucleotides: TGTGCCAGCAGTTTCCCGGACGTCTATGGCTACACCTTC. Protein sequence: CASSFPDVYGYTF. The chain is built from TRBV28 and TRBJ1-2; D gene ambiguous. This CDR3 is built from 13 residues. Trimming shortened V by 3 bases and J by 4 bases, and 9 bases separated the two germline ends. Germline CDR1 reads MDHEN; CDR2 reads SYDVKM.

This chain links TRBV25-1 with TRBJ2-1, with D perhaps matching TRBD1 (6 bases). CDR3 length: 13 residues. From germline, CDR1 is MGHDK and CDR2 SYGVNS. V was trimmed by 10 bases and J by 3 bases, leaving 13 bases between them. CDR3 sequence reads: CATRGQNYNEQFF. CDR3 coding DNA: TGTGCCACCAGGGGTCAGAACTACAATGAGCAGTTCTTC.

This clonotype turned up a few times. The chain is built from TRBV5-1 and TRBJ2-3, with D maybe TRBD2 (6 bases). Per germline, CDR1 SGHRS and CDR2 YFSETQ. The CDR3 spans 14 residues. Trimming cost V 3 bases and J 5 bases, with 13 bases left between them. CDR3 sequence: CASSWSAGLDTQYF. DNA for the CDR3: TGCGCCAGCAGCTGGTCAGCGGGTTTAGATACGCAGTATTTT.

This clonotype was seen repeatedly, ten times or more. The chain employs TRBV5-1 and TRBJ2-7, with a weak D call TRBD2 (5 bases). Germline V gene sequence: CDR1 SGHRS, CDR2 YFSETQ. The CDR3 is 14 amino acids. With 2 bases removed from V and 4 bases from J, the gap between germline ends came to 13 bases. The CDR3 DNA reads TGCGCCAGCAGCTTAAAGGGAGCAACTTACGAGCAGTACTTC. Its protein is CASSLKGATYEQYF. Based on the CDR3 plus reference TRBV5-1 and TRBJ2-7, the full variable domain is KAGVTQTPRYLIKTRGQQVTLSCSPISGHRSVSWYQQTPGQGLQFLFEYFSETQRNKGNFPGRFSGRQFSNSRSEMNVSTLELGDSALYLCASSLKGATYEQYFGPGTRLTVT.

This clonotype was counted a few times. CDR3 sequence (DNA): TGTGCCAGCGGGACAGGGTTTAACACCGGGGAGCTGTTTTTT. Protein: CASGTGFNTGELFF. The J gene is TRBJ2-2, the V gene TRBV28, with 9 bases matching TRBD1. The length of the CDR3 is 14 residues. The J segment lost 2 bases and the V segment lost 8 bases, leaving 3 bases of the junction unmatched. CDR1 is MDHEN and CDR2 is SYDVKM in the germline V gene. Complete variable domain (other parts from reference TRBV28 and TRBJ2-2): DVKVTQSSRYLVKRTGEKVFLECVQDMDHENMFWYRQDPGLGLRLIYFSYDVKMKEKGDIPEGYSVSREKKERFSLILESASTNQTSMYLCASGTGFNTGELFFGEGSRLTVL.

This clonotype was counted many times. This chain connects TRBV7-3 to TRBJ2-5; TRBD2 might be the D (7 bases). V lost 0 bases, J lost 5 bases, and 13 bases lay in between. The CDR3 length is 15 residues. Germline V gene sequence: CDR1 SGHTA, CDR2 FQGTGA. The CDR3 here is CASSLTGGGAETQYF. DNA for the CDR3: TGTGCCAGCAGCTTAACAGGGGGGGGGGCGGAGACCCAGTACTTC. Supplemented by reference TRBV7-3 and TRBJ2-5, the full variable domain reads GAGVSQTPSNKVTEKGKYVELRCDPISGHTALYWYRQSLGQGPEFLIYFQGTGAADDSGLPNDRFFAVRPEGSVSTLKIQRTERGDSAVYLCASSLTGGGAETQYFGPGTRLLVL.

CDR3 amino acids: CSARDPTLPPEQYF. The CDR3, as DNA: TGCAGTGCTAGAGATCCCACACTTCCCCCCGAGCAGTACTTC. The gene calls are TRBV20-1 and TRBJ2-7; D unclear. CDR1 is DFQATT, CDR2 SNEGSKA, per germline (reference sequence). CDR3 length: 14 amino acids. Trimming shortened V by 0 bases and J by 6 bases, and 15 bases separated the two germline ends.

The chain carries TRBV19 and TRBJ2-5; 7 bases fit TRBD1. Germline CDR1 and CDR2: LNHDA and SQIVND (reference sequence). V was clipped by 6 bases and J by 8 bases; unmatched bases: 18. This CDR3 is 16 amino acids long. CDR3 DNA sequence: TGTGCCAGTAGGATCTCCCGGGACAGCAAAAAGGAAACCCAGTACTTC. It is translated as CASRISRDSKKETQYF.

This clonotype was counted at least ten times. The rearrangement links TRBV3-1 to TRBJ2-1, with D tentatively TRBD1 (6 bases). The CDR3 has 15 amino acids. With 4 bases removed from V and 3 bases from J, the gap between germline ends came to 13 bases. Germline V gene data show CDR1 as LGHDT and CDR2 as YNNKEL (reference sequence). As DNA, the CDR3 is TGTGCCAGCAGCCCCCAGGGGAATGACTACAATGAGCAGTTCTTC. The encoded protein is CASSPQGNDYNEQFF.

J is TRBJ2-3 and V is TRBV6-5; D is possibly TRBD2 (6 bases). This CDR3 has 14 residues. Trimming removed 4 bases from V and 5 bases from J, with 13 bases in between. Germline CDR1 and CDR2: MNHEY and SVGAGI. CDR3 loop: CASSWGGEVDTQYF. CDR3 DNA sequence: TGTGCCAGCAGTTGGGGCGGGGAGGTAGATACGCAGTATTTT.

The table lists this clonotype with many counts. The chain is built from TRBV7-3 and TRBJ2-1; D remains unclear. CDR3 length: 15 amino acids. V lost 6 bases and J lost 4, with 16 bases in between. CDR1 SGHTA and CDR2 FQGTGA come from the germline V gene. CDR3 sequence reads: CASSLRDLPYNEQFF. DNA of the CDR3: TGTGCCAGCAGTCTGCGAGACTTACCTTACAATGAGCAGTTCTTC.

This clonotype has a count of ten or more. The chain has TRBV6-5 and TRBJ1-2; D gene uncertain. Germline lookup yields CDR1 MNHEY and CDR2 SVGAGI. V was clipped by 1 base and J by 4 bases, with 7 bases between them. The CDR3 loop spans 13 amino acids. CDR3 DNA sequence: TGTGCCAGCAGTTACTTCCAGACCTATGGCTACACCTTC. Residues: CASSYFQTYGYTF.